The source of this T cell receptor beta chain is a study of blood T cells in healthy people across ages. Findings and limits, study-wide: With age, beta diversity per million T cells declined roughly linearly, significantly by 30 to 40.

Alongside a J-beta primer mix, a sample-barcoded 5' primer served in a second PCR lasting 7 to 11 cycles. TCRdb recomputed calls from the 5' RACE reads with MiXCR, one row per CDR3 protein. The data hold 380,000 or so distinct CDR3 sequences, with roughly half observed a single time. Germline CDR1 and CDR2: MNHEY and SVGAGI. Trimming removed 1 base from V and 8 bases from J; junction bases left unmatched: 4. This CDR3 comprises 15 residues. With regard to this clonotype: Its antigen is unidentified.

This rearrangement joins TRBV6-5 to TRBJ1-6, with 8 bases fitting TRBD1. This receptor was identified in a man aged 55 to 69 in good health. The sample consisted of blood. The chain's CDR3 is CASSYFGQGDSPLHF. CDR3 sequence (DNA): TGTGCCAGCAGTTACTTTGGACAGGGAGATTCACCCCTCCACTTT.